The 27 T cell receptor beta chains below come from one sample, sequenced in a study of blood T cell repertoires in COVID-19. Profiled with immunoSEQ multiplex PCR; TCRdb holds only in-frame clones, not every one. The repertoire consists of more than 200,000 clones, with around 83% occurring once and the leading ten covering roughly 9.4%. The sample taken for sequencing was peripheral blood. The receptors come from a man in his forties with active or convalescent COVID-19.

CDR3 protein: CASSSPPFHEQYF. CDR3 DNA sequence: TGTGCCAGCAGTTCTCCTCCCTTCCACGAGCAGTACTTC. V and J are TRBV6-5 and TRBJ2-7, with D unresolved. CDR3 length equals 13 residues. The V end was cut by 4 bases, the J end by 5 bases, with 12 bases between. Germline assignment: CDR1 MNHEY and CDR2 SVGAGI.

The rearrangement uses TRBV5-1 and TRBJ2-7; a weak D match, TRBD1 (8 bases). Germline values: CDR1 SGHRS, CDR2 YFSETQ. With 6 bases removed from V and 4 bases from J, the gap between germline ends came to 14 bases. The CDR3 is made up of 13 amino acids. CDR3 sequence (DNA): TGCGCCAGCACATACAGGGGGGGATACGAGCAGTACTTC. It translates to CASTYRGGYEQYF. Looking up the rest from reference TRBV5-1 and TRBJ2-7 gives the full variable domain: KAGVTQTPRYLIKTRGQQVTLSCSPISGHRSVSWYQQTPGQGLQFLFEYFSETQRNKGNFPGRFSGRQFSNSRSEMNVSTLELGDSALYLCASTYRGGYEQYFGPGTRLTVT.

CDR3 protein: CASSIDPGHRETQYF. CDR3 nucleotides: TGTGCCAGTAGTATAGATCCGGGCCACAGGGAGACCCAGTACTTC. This rearrangement joins TRBV19 to TRBJ2-5, with a weak D call TRBD1 (5 bases). V shed 0 bases and J shed 5 bases, with 13 bases lying between them. Germline V lookup: CDR1 LNHDA, CDR2 SQIVND (reference sequence). The CDR3 contains 15 residues.

The J gene is TRBJ2-3, the V gene TRBV7-3; a weak D match, TRBD1 (7 bases). The germline V gene has CDR1 SGHTA and CDR2 FQGTGA. The CDR3 covers 16 residues. V was shortened by 5 bases and J by 6 bases, with 21 bases between the two germline ends. This CDR3 reads CASSPGGLQKADTQYF. CDR3 sequence (DNA): TGTGCCAGCAGCCCAGGGGGACTCCAAAAGGCCGATACGCAGTATTTT.

The V and J genes are TRBV7-3 and TRBJ2-3, with TRBD2 matching 9 bases. The V segment lost 5 bases and the J segment 1 base; nucleotides outside the gene matches: 7. From germline, CDR1 is SGHTA and CDR2 FQGTGA. This CDR3 spans 16 amino acids. The DNA for the CDR3 is TGTGCCAGCAGCCCGCACGCTAGCGGGGGCACAGATACGCAGTATTTT. Protein product: CASSPHASGGTDTQYF.

This chain joins TRBV11-2 and TRBJ2-3; perhaps TRBD1 as D (5 bases). Trimming cost V 5 bases and J 8 bases, with 23 bases left between them. CDR3 length: 16 residues. CDR1 and CDR2 (germline): SGHAT, FQNNGV. CDR3 nucleotide sequence: TGTGCCAGCAGCCCCATAAAGGGGCCTCGAAGGGGTACGCAGTATTTT. It specifies CASSPIKGPRRGTQYF.

The chain uses TRBV19 and TRBJ1-5; D remains unclear. V lost 1 base to trimming and J lost 3 bases, with 13 bases between them. The CDR3 has 16 residues. Germline V gene lookup returns CDR1 LNHDA and CDR2 SQIVND (reference sequence). This CDR3 reads CASSIGAGPPNQPQHF. The CDR3 nucleotides read TGTGCCAGTAGTATAGGTGCGGGTCCACCCAATCAGCCCCAGCATTTT.

This chain links TRBV7-2 with TRBJ2-7, with 8 bases lining up with TRBD1. Germline-derived CDR1 and CDR2 are SGHTA and FQGNSA. The length of the CDR3 is 15 residues. After removal of 3 bases from V and 3 bases from J, the junction contained 7 bases not matched to a gene. CDR3 in DNA: TGTGCCAGCAGCTTCCAGGGGGCAGTAGGCTACGAGCAGTACTTC. It codes for CASSFQGAVGYEQYF.

The V gene is TRBV7-2, the J gene TRBJ2-3, with 12 positions matching TRBD2. The junction had 10 bases not matched to a gene; V was cut back by 4 bases and J by 2 bases. Per the germline V gene, CDR1 is SGHTA and CDR2 is FQGNSA. This CDR3 region has 18 residues. The CDR3 loop is CASSSRPLAGGNTDTQYF. The CDR3 bases are TGTGCCAGCAGCTCAAGGCCACTAGCGGGGGGAAACACAGATACGCAGTATTTT.

J is TRBJ1-6 and V is TRBV6-5; no firm D call. Looked up from germline, CDR1 is MNHEY and CDR2 is SVGAGI. Trimming took off 10 bases at V and 6 bases at J, with 16 bases between the two ends. The CDR3 contains 14 residues. CDR3 protein: CATGIQTPNSPLHF. The DNA of the CDR3 is TGTGCCACGGGAATACAAACCCCTAATTCACCCCTCCACTTT.

This rearrangement joins TRBV29-1 to TRBJ1-1; D not certain. Trimming stripped 6 bases from V and 7 bases from J, with 12 bases between. The CDR3 loop spans 11 amino acids. Germline V CDR1 and CDR2: SQVTM, ANQGSEA. In nucleotides, the CDR3 is TGCAGCGTCATGGGTGGGCATGAAGCTTTCTTT. It specifies CSVMGGHEAFF.

The V gene is TRBV29-1, the J gene TRBJ1-1; tentative D call: TRBD1 (6 bases). CDR1 is SQVTM, CDR2 ANQGSEA, per germline. The CDR3 loop spans 13 amino acids. Between the trimmed V and J ends, which lost 4 bases and 1 base, there was a span of 10 bases. CDR3 sequence (DNA): TGCAGCGTTGGTAGGACAGCGAACACTGAAGCTTTCTTT. Its translation: CSVGRTANTEAFF.

The chain uses TRBV2 and TRBJ1-1, with 8 bases aligning to TRBD1. Unmatched junction bases numbered 8, after V lost 4 bases and J lost 7 bases. Germline-derived CDR1 and CDR2 are SNHLY and FYNNEI. There are 14 residues in the CDR3. This CDR3 reads CASSGVRGLVEAFF. The CDR3, as DNA: TGTGCCAGCAGTGGGGTCAGGGGGCTGGTTGAAGCTTTCTTT.

The chain carries TRBV5-1 and TRBJ2-5, with 13 positions matching TRBD2. Germline loops: CDR1 SGHRS, CDR2 YFSETQ. V was clipped by 4 bases and J by 4 bases; unmatched bases: 7. This CDR3 contains 16 residues. CDR3 in amino acids: CASSIGLAGVLETQYF. The CDR3 bases are TGCGCCAGCAGCATTGGACTAGCGGGAGTTTTAGAGACCCAGTACTTC.

This rearrangement joins TRBV2 to TRBJ1-2, with D unresolved. The CDR3 is 12 residues long. The V end was cut by 4 bases, the J end by 4 bases, with 7 bases between. The germline V gene has CDR1 SNHLY and CDR2 FYNNEI. CDR3 amino acids: CASSVERYGYTF. Here the CDR3 DNA reads TGTGCCAGCAGTGTAGAGCGCTATGGCTACACCTTC.

This clone was recorded once. This chain joins TRBV3-1 (or the pseudogene TRBV3-2) and TRBJ1-2; D may be TRBD1 (5 bases). V lost 1 base to trimming and J lost 7 bases, with 13 bases between them. The CDR3 is 14 residues long. The germline V gene has CDR1 LGHDT and CDR2 YNNKEL (reference sequence). CDR3 loop: CASSQVQGRSGYTF. As DNA, the CDR3 is TGTGCCAGCAGCCAAGTTCAGGGAAGGAGTGGCTACACCTTC.

This chain joins TRBV10-3 and TRBJ2-1; possible D gene TRBD1, 6 bases. The V end was cut by 6 bases, the J end by 8 bases, with 17 bases between. The CDR3 extends over 14 amino acids. CDR1 is ENHRY and CDR2 is SYGVKD in the germline V gene. CDR3 coding DNA: TGTGCCATCAGACAGGGTACGGGTACCGATGAGCAGTTCTTC. Translated, it gives CAIRQGTGTDEQFF.

V and J are TRBV29-1 and TRBJ1-1; 9 nucleotides align to TRBD1. The CDR3 has 13 amino acids. From germline, CDR1 is SQVTM and CDR2 ANQGSEA. Trimming removed 5 bases from V and 6 bases from J; junction bases left unmatched: 7. For the CDR3, the DNA is TGCAGCGTTCCGGGACAGGGCCTGTCTGAAGCTTTCTTT. This encodes CSVPGQGLSEAFF.

This clone was seen once. This chain connects TRBV10-3 to TRBJ1-2; the D is unclear. CDR1 and CDR2 from the germline V gene are ENHRY and SYGVKD. V gave up 0 bases and J gave up 0 bases, with 8 bases separating them. The CDR3 covers 15 residues. CDR3 sequence: CAISESHRSNYGYTF. CDR3 coding DNA: TGTGCCATCAGTGAGTCGCACAGATCTAACTATGGCTACACCTTC.

The chain joins TRBV6-5 to TRBJ2-4, with 11 bases identical to TRBD2. This CDR3 contains 14 residues. Germline V gives CDR1 MNHEY, CDR2 SVGAGI. After removal of 6 bases from V and 14 bases from J, the junction contained 12 bases not matched to a gene. CDR3 region: CASSQLAGDRVEYF. The CDR3 bases are TGTGCCAGCAGCCAACTAGCGGGGGATAGGGTTGAGTACTTC.

V usage is TRBV28 and J usage is TRBJ1-1; TRBD1 matches at 12 bases. J lost 4 bases, V lost 8 bases, and 14 bases had no gene match. Germline loops: CDR1 MDHEN, CDR2 SYDVKM. The CDR3 consists of 17 residues. The CDR3 region is CASLTGGTGGSSTEAFF. The DNA of the CDR3 is TGTGCCAGCTTGACCGGCGGGACAGGGGGCTCAAGCACTGAAGCTTTCTTT. Full variable domain (rest looked up from reference TRBV28 and TRBJ1-1): DVKVTQSSRYLVKRTGEKVFLECVQDMDHENMFWYRQDPGLGLRLIYFSYDVKMKEKGDIPEGYSVSREKKERFSLILESASTNQTSMYLCASLTGGTGGSSTEAFFGQGTRLTVV.

In this sample, this clone turned up once. J is TRBJ1-5 and V is TRBV2, with 8 bases matching TRBD1. Per the germline V gene, CDR1 is SNHLY and CDR2 is FYNNEI. The CDR3 totals 13 residues. V shed 9 bases, J shed 5 bases, and the junction held 6 bases outside the gene matches. Written as DNA, the CDR3 is TGTGCCAGTTCGACAGGGGACTATCAGCCCCAGCATTTT. Protein sequence: CASSTGDYQPQHF.

The chain uses TRBV7-9 and TRBJ1-2; D gene unclear. In germline, CDR1 is SEHNR, CDR2 FQNEAQ (reference sequence). V was pared by 5 bases and J by 6 bases, with 10 bases between. This CDR3 spans 12 amino acids. The CDR3 nucleotides read TGTGCCAGCAGCCCCAGATCTGATGGCTACACCTTC. Its protein product is CASSPRSDGYTF.

The chain combines TRBV2 with TRBJ2-5, with D possibly matching TRBD1 (5 bases). Germline V gene lookup returns CDR1 SNHLY and CDR2 FYNNEI. This CDR3 comprises 16 residues. Trimming cost V 4 bases and J 6 bases, with 21 bases left between them. The chain's CDR3 is CASSGVTQGIGKTQYF. CDR3 sequence (DNA): TGTGCCAGCAGTGGGGTTACTCAGGGAATAGGGAAGACCCAGTACTTC.

The CDR3 DNA follows: TGTGCCAGCAGTGGACCTGGGGCAGCTTTAAGAGAAAAACTGTTTTTT. Translated: CASSGPGAALREKLFF. The rearrangement joins TRBV6-1 to TRBJ1-4; TRBD1 is a possible D gene (5 bases). This CDR3 is built from 16 residues. With 4 bases removed from V and 8 bases from J, the gap between germline ends came to 20 bases. CDR1 and CDR2 from the germline V gene are MNHNS and SASEGT.

This clone was detected only a few times. The chain joins TRBV19 to TRBJ2-7, with TRBD1 matching over 8 bases. The CDR3 runs to 14 residues. V lost 5 bases, J lost 1 base, and 4 bases stayed unmatched. Per germline, CDR1 LNHDA and CDR2 SQIVND (reference sequence). CDR3 nucleotide sequence: TGTGCCAGTAGTTCCCAGGGGGCTTCCTACGAGCAGTACTTC. As protein: CASSSQGASYEQYF.

This clone was counted many times. The V gene is TRBV11-3, the J gene TRBJ2-7; D may be TRBD2 (7 bases). The CDR3 spans 16 residues. Trimming shortened V by 0 bases and J by 2 bases, and 14 bases separated the two germline ends. Germline V gene data show CDR1 as SGHNT and CDR2 as YENEEA. The CDR3 loop reads CASSLDAGASTYEQYF. In DNA form, the CDR3 reads TGTGCCAGCAGCTTAGACGCGGGGGCATCCACCTACGAGCAGTACTTC.